A selection of T cell receptor beta chains follows, all from one sample in a study of blood T cell repertoires in COVID-19. This table comes from immunoSEQ multiplex PCR, and its TCRdb copy is limited to in-frame clones, with some not included. The data hold about 160,000 clones, with roughly 89% observed a single time. The sequencing input was peripheral blood. The receptors come from a woman in her 70s with COVID-19, enrolled during active disease. The CDR3 runs from the conserved cysteine through the conserved F or W. A D gene is named only where the DNA matches it firmly. The listing skips clone size in some rows; elsewhere it reads once, few, many or a size class.

clone_size: -; v_call: TRBV28; j_call: TRBJ1-2; cdr3_length: 15; d_call: -; cdr3_aa: CASKSPRAGGYGYTF; cdr3_nt: TGTGCCAGCAAGTCCCCTAGGGCAGGAGGCTATGGCTACACCTTC
clone_size: -; v_call: TRBV9; j_call: TRBJ2-1; cdr3_length: 16; d_call: TRBD1; cdr3_aa: CASSVASRQGSNEQFF; cdr3_nt: TGTGCCAGCAGCGTAGCCTCCAGACAGGGGAGTAATGAGCAGTTCTTC
clone_size: -; v_call: TRBV19; j_call: TRBJ2-4; cdr3_length: 12; d_call: TRBD1; cdr3_aa: CASSMGQGFRYF; cdr3_nt: TGTGCCAGTAGTATGGGACAGGGATTTCGGTACTTC
clone_size: -; v_call: TRBV7-2; j_call: TRBJ2-1; cdr3_length: 16; d_call: -; cdr3_aa: CASSPAGKASYNEQFF; cdr3_nt: TGTGCCAGCAGCCCCGCGGGAAAGGCCTCCTACAATGAGCAGTTCTTC
clone_size: -; v_call: TRBV5-5; j_call: TRBJ1-1; cdr3_length: 16; d_call: -; cdr3_aa: CASIRTVGAMNTEAFF; cdr3_nt: TGTGCCAGCATCCGGACTGTGGGGGCAATGAACACTGAAGCTTTCTTT
clone_size: -; v_call: TRBV6-6; j_call: TRBJ1-6; cdr3_length: 14; d_call: TRBD1; cdr3_aa: CASTTGQGNSPLHF; cdr3_nt: TGTGCCAGCACCACGGGACAGGGGAATTCACCCCTCCACTTT
clone_size: -; v_call: TRBV9; j_call: TRBJ2-1; cdr3_length: 17; d_call: TRBD1; cdr3_aa: CASSQTPGTVSYNEQFF; cdr3_nt: TGTGCCAGCAGTCAAACCCCCGGGACAGTCTCCTACAATGAGCAGTTCTTC
clone_size: -; v_call: TRBV7-8; j_call: TRBJ2-7; cdr3_length: 15; d_call: TRBD1; cdr3_aa: CASTPRAGGSYEQYF; cdr3_nt: TGTGCCAGCACCCCCCGGGCAGGGGGCTCCTACGAGCAGTACTTC
clone_size: -; v_call: TRBV9; j_call: TRBJ2-1; cdr3_length: 15; d_call: -; cdr3_aa: CASSTGQTNYNEQFF; cdr3_nt: TGTGCCAGCAGCACCGGACAGACCAACTACAATGAGCAGTTCTTC
clone_size: -; v_call: TRBV27; j_call: TRBJ1-1; cdr3_length: 14; d_call: -; cdr3_aa: CASSLRGSLTEAFF; cdr3_nt: TGTGCCAGCAGTTTGCGGGGGTCCCTCACTGAAGCTTTCTTT
clone_size: -; v_call: TRBV7-2; j_call: TRBJ2-2; cdr3_length: 16; d_call: TRBD1; cdr3_aa: CASSLVSRGPIGELFF; cdr3_nt: TGTGCCAGCAGCTTAGTAAGCAGGGGGCCGATCGGGGAGCTGTTTTTT
clone_size: -; v_call: TRBV4-1; j_call: TRBJ2-3; cdr3_length: 17; d_call: TRBD2; cdr3_aa: CASSQAPSGGARDTQYF; cdr3_nt: TGCGCCAGCAGCCAAGCTCCCTCCGGGGGGGCCAGAGATACGCAGTATTTT
clone_size: -; v_call: TRBV28; j_call: TRBJ2-3; cdr3_length: 16; d_call: TRBD1; cdr3_aa: CASSWDRGLWTGAQYF; cdr3_nt: TGTGCCAGCAGTTGGGACAGGGGGCTTTGGACCGGGGCGCAGTATTTT
clone_size: -; v_call: TRBV6-1; j_call: TRBJ2-7; cdr3_length: 15; d_call: TRBD1; cdr3_aa: CASSDPGTGTYEQYF; cdr3_nt: TGTGCCAGCAGTGACCCCGGGACAGGGACCTACGAGCAGTACTTC
clone_size: -; v_call: TRBV28; j_call: TRBJ2-2; cdr3_length: 15; d_call: -; cdr3_aa: CASTTRGRNTGELFF; cdr3_nt: TGTGCCAGCACCACCCGGGGGAGGAACACCGGGGAGCTGTTTTTT
clone_size: -; v_call: TRBV28; j_call: TRBJ1-2; cdr3_length: 16; d_call: -; cdr3_aa: CASSRGPGGVGYGYTF; cdr3_nt: TGTGCCAGCAGTCGGGGCCCAGGAGGGGTGGGCTATGGCTACACCTTC
clone_size: -; v_call: TRBV7-8; j_call: TRBJ2-1; cdr3_length: 15; d_call: TRBD1; cdr3_aa: CASSYRQGAANEQFF; cdr3_nt: TGTGCCAGCAGCTACCGACAGGGGGCCGCCAATGAGCAGTTCTTC
clone_size: -; v_call: TRBV18; j_call: TRBJ2-5; cdr3_length: 13; d_call: -; cdr3_aa: CASSPGAQQRPYF; cdr3_nt: TGTGCCAGCTCACCAGGGGCACAACAGAGGCCGTACTTC
clone_size: -; v_call: TRBV4-1; j_call: TRBJ2-7; cdr3_length: 16; d_call: -; cdr3_aa: CASSQVVGGLGYEQYF; cdr3_nt: TGCGCCAGCAGCCAAGTCGTTGGGGGACTGGGATACGAGCAGTACTTC
clone_size: -; v_call: TRBV5-1; j_call: TRBJ1-1; cdr3_length: 14; d_call: TRBD1; cdr3_aa: CASSFTGGKGEAFF; cdr3_nt: TGCGCCAGCAGCTTCACAGGGGGTAAAGGAGAAGCTTTCTTT
clone_size: -; v_call: TRBV28; j_call: TRBJ2-2; cdr3_length: 18; d_call: TRBD2; cdr3_aa: CASSPFGVAGASTGELFF; cdr3_nt: TGTGCCAGCAGTCCCTTTGGAGTAGCGGGGGCGAGCACCGGGGAGCTGTTTTTT
clone_size: -; v_call: TRBV4-1; j_call: TRBJ1-2; cdr3_length: 13; d_call: -; cdr3_aa: CASSQDRGDARTF; cdr3_nt: TGCGCCAGCAGCCAAGATAGGGGCGATGCTAGAACCTTC
clone_size: once; v_call: TRBV7-9; j_call: TRBJ1-3; cdr3_length: 16; d_call: -; cdr3_aa: CASSLAREPAGNTIYF; cdr3_nt: TGTGCCAGCAGCTTAGCGAGGGAACCTGCTGGAAACACCATATATTTT
clone_size: -; v_call: TRBV11-2; j_call: TRBJ2-2; cdr3_length: 16; d_call: -; cdr3_aa: CASSLALAANTGELFF; cdr3_nt: TGTGCCAGCAGCTTAGCGCTGGCCGCGAACACCGGGGAGCTGTTTTTT
clone_size: -; v_call: TRBV2; j_call: TRBJ2-7; cdr3_length: 15; d_call: TRBD1; cdr3_aa: CASRTDRGGNYEQYF; cdr3_nt: TGTGCCAGCAGGACAGACAGGGGAGGAAACTACGAGCAGTACTTC
clone_size: -; v_call: TRBV2; j_call: TRBJ2-1; cdr3_length: 14; d_call: -; cdr3_aa: CASSENQGYNEQFF; cdr3_nt: TGTGCCAGCAGTGAAAATCAGGGCTACAATGAGCAGTTCTTC
clone_size: -; v_call: TRBV25-1; j_call: TRBJ1-2; cdr3_length: 16; d_call: -; cdr3_aa: CASSESGWFNHYGYTF; cdr3_nt: TGTGCCAGCAGTGAGTCGGGATGGTTTAACCACTATGGCTACACCTTC